These 20 T cell receptor beta chains were all obtained from the same sample, sequenced in a study of cytomegalovirus exposure and HLA in healthy donors. The PCR employed 60 Vbeta primers together with 13 Jbeta primers. TCRdb's copy holds only in-frame clones and misses some; the assay was immunoSEQ multiplex PCR. The sample lists over 150,000 clones; about two thirds were seen once. The sample taken for sequencing was PBMCs. The receptors originated from a woman in her thirties in good health and CMV-seronegative.

The chain combines TRBV29-1 with TRBJ1-2; D unresolved. Per germline, CDR1 SQVTM and CDR2 ANQGSEA. V was clipped by 4 bases and J by 3 bases, with 12 bases between them. The CDR3 runs to 13 residues. For the CDR3, the DNA is TGCAGCGTTGTATCGGGAACTGACTATGGCTACACCTTC. It yields the protein CSVVSGTDYGYTF.

The J gene is TRBJ2-7, the V gene TRBV11-2; the D gene is possibly TRBD1 (5 bases). The germline V and J ends were trimmed by 6 bases and 2 bases, with 11 bases remaining between them. CDR3 length equals 13 residues. The germline gives CDR1 SGHAT, CDR2 FQNNGV. The CDR3 loop is CASRGIGAYEQYF. The CDR3 nucleotides are TGTGCCAGCAGGGGGATAGGGGCCTACGAGCAGTACTTC.

V gene TRBV2 combines with J gene TRBJ1-1, with 7 positions matching TRBD1. The ends lost 7 bases at V and 2 bases at J; junction bases unmatched: 7. Germline V CDR1 and CDR2: SNHLY, FYNNEI. This CDR3 contains 14 residues. CDR3 DNA: TGTGCCAGCATCTCCGACAGGGCAAACACTGAAGCTTTCTTT. Translated, it gives CASISDRANTEAFF.

The chain uses TRBV9 and TRBJ2-3; unclear D gene. Germline V lookup: CDR1 SGDLS, CDR2 YYNGEE. V dropped 4 bases and J dropped 3 bases, with 12 bases sitting between them. This CDR3 has 14 amino acids. The DNA for the CDR3 is TGTGCCAGCAGCCCAGGAAGAATGACAGATACGCAGTATTTT. Its translation is CASSPGRMTDTQYF.

The rearrangement joins TRBV5-6 to TRBJ1-1, with a tentative D call TRBD1 (6 bases). The germline CDR1 and CDR2 sequences are SGHDT and YYEEEE. V was trimmed by 4 bases and J by 0 bases, leaving 16 bases between them. This CDR3 contains 16 residues. CDR3 nucleotide sequence: TGTGCCAGCAGCCTTGGACAGAACCACATGAACACTGAAGCTTTCTTT. Amino acid sequence: CASSLGQNHMNTEAFF. The whole variable domain, filled in from reference TRBV5-6 and TRBJ1-1, reads DAGVTQSPTHLIKTRGQQVTLRCSPKSGHDTVSWYQQALGQGPQFIFQYYEEEERQRGNFPDRFSGHQFPNYSSELNVNALLLGDSALYLCASSLGQNHMNTEAFFGQGTRLTVV.

The chain uses TRBV9 and TRBJ2-1; 13 bases are a match to TRBD2. The CDR3 runs to 19 residues. The ends lost 0 bases at V and 0 bases at J; junction bases unmatched: 6. CDR1 is SGDLS and CDR2 is YYNGEE in the germline V gene. CDR3 nucleotides: TGTGCCAGCAGCGTAGAGGGACTAGCGGGATCGTTCTCCTACAATGAGCAGTTCTTC. Residues: CASSVEGLAGSFSYNEQFF.

This clone appeared a few times. V usage is TRBV4-2 and J usage is TRBJ2-5, with D perhaps TRBD1 (5 bases). The CDR3 sequence is 13 residues long. In germline, CDR1 is LGHNA, CDR2 YNFKEQ. V lost 4 bases to trimming and J lost 2 bases, with 8 bases between them. The CDR3 is CASSLTAQETQYF. CDR3 DNA sequence: TGTGCCAGCAGCCTGACAGCTCAAGAGACCCAGTACTTC.

This clone was seen many times. The CDR3 sequence: CASSQDLEGIEAFF. CDR3 bases: TGCGCCAGCAGCCAAGATCTGGAGGGCATTGAAGCTTTCTTT. The J gene is TRBJ1-1, the V gene TRBV4-3; D gene uncertain. The germline V gene has CDR1 LGHNA and CDR2 YSLEER. Trimming took 0 bases from V and 7 from J, leaving 12 bases between them. The CDR3 totals 14 residues.

The chain has TRBV7-2 and TRBJ2-5, with D maybe TRBD2 (6 bases). This CDR3 contains 14 residues. The germline V gene encodes CDR1 SGHTA and CDR2 FQGNSA. V was trimmed by 5 bases and J by 1 base, leaving 11 bases between them. CDR3 protein: CASSPTGAQETQYF. The DNA of the CDR3 is TGTGCCAGCAGCCCCACGGGAGCCCAAGAGACCCAGTACTTC.

J is TRBJ1-1 and V is TRBV2, with no clear D. V was shortened by 6 bases and J by 5 bases, with 13 bases between the two germline ends. The CDR3 has 13 residues. Germline V CDR1 and CDR2: SNHLY, FYNNEI. The CDR3 region has the DNA TGTGCCAGCAGGACCGACACCCGAACTGAAGCTTTCTTT. Protein sequence: CASRTDTRTEAFF. The whole variable domain, filled in from reference TRBV2 and TRBJ1-1, reads EPEVTQTPSHQVTQMGQEVILRCVPISNHLYFYWYRQILGQKVEFLVSFYNNEISEKSEIFDDQFSVERPDGSNFTLKIRSTKLEDSAMYFCASRTDTRTEAFFGQGTRLTVV.

This clone occurred a few times. This chain connects TRBV7-8 to TRBJ1-1; tentative D call: TRBD1 (6 bases). Germline V gene lookup returns CDR1 SGHVS and CDR2 FQNEAQ. The CDR3 is 15 amino acids. The V gene lost 5 bases and the J gene lost 6 bases, with 19 bases spanning the gap. The CDR3 sequence is CASSVRPGGLAEAFF. Here the CDR3 DNA reads TGTGCCAGCAGCGTTCGCCCCGGGGGGCTGGCTGAAGCTTTCTTT.

The V and J genes are TRBV7-2 and TRBJ1-2; the D gene is possibly TRBD1 (6 bases). Deletions cut 7 bases from V and 7 bases from J, with 22 bases between. The CDR3 extends over 15 amino acids. Germline CDR1 SGHTA, CDR2 FQGNSA. CDR3 loop: CASIRDPAQGRGYTF. DNA of the CDR3: TGTGCCAGCATCAGAGACCCCGCACAGGGACGTGGCTACACCTTC.

The J gene is TRBJ2-1, the V gene TRBV7-8, with 7 bases fitting TRBD2. The CDR3 has 15 residues. The germline gives CDR1 SGHVS, CDR2 FQNEAQ. V shed 1 base and J 5 bases; nucleotides not matched to a gene: 5. The DNA of the CDR3 is TGTGCCAGCAGCTTAGTTAGACTAGCAGACAATGAGCAGTTCTTC. This sequence encodes CASSLVRLADNEQFF.

The J gene is TRBJ2-3, the V gene TRBV7-9, with no clear D. Trimming left V 3 bases short and J 4 bases short, with 8 bases between. This CDR3 spans 13 amino acids. Per germline, CDR1 SEHNR and CDR2 FQNEAQ (reference sequence). The CDR3 DNA is TGTGCCAGCAGCTTGGGCGCTGCAGATACGCAGTATTTT. Residues: CASSLGAADTQYF.

This clone was counted only a few times. The chain is built from TRBV7-2 and TRBJ2-3; 7 bases map to TRBD2. The CDR3 is made up of 15 amino acids. The junction had 16 bases not matched to a gene; V was cut back by 9 bases and J by 7 bases. Germline V gene sequence: CDR1 SGHTA, CDR2 FQGNSA. This CDR3 reads CASVTSALSRYTQYF. The CDR3 DNA reads as TGTGCCAGTGTTACTAGCGCCCTGAGCAGGTATACGCAGTATTTT.

V and J are TRBV5-6 and TRBJ2-5; TRBD2 aligns across 16 bases. The J call is uncertain, as TRBJ2-7 better fits the DNA end. The CDR3 length is 16 residues. Per the germline V gene, CDR1 is SGHDT and CDR2 is YYEEEE. CDR3 protein: CASSPGLAGGRYEQYF. CDR3 coding DNA: TGTGCCAGCAGCCCGGGACTAGCGGGAGGGAGGTACGAGCAGTACTTC.

CDR3 in DNA: TGTGCCAGCAGCGACGCTAGCGGGAACTCCTACGAGCAGTACTTC. This sequence encodes CASSDASGNSYEQYF. The rearrangement links TRBV9 to TRBJ2-7; 9 nucleotides align to TRBD2. The CDR3 is made up of 15 amino acids. CDR1 is SGDLS and CDR2 is YYNGEE in the germline V gene. V lost 3 bases, J lost 0 bases, and 4 bases stayed unmatched.

This clone came up a few times. The rearrangement joins TRBV6-1 to TRBJ2-1; 9 nucleotides match TRBD2. The germline V gene has CDR1 MNHNS and CDR2 SASEGT. This CDR3 spans 17 amino acids. J lost 0 bases, V lost 4 bases, and 7 bases had no gene match. CDR3 protein: CASSGGLAPVSYNEQFF. For the CDR3, the DNA is TGTGCCAGCAGTGGGGGACTAGCCCCCGTCTCCTACAATGAGCAGTTCTTC.

The chain employs TRBV7-9 and TRBJ2-7; D is perhaps TRBD2 (5 bases). V was shortened by 5 bases and J by 7 bases, with 21 bases between the two germline ends. The CDR3 is made up of 15 amino acids. The germline gives CDR1 SEHNR, CDR2 FQNEAQ (reference sequence). CDR3 in amino acids: CASSRIDGKVREQYF. Written as DNA, the CDR3 is TGTGCCAGCAGCCGGATTGACGGGAAAGTGAGAGAGCAGTACTTC.

CDR3 in DNA: TGTGCCAGCAGCTTGAGGAAGCGGGAGGGCACTGAGCAGTTCTTC. Translation: CASSLRKREGTEQFF. This chain links TRBV13 with TRBJ2-1, with 10 bases identical to TRBD2. The junction had 8 bases not matched to a gene; V was cut back by 3 bases and J by 9 bases. Per the germline V gene, CDR1 is PRHDT and CDR2 is FYEKMQ (reference sequence). CDR3 length equals 15 residues.